This paragraph reports one T cell receptor (beta chain). This clonotype was recorded at least ten times. Its antigen remains unidentified. Base qualities were left out, and no much larger clone turns up one base away. Library generation was performed with PCR. The data were produced on an Illumina HiSeq 2500. TCR library preparation used molecular barcoding, with unique molecular identifiers applied to normalize quantification of the TCRbeta repertoire. TCRdb trimmed public reads at Q25 via fastp, called clones via MiXCR and kept in-frame beta chains. Entries that share a CDR3 protein sequence are merged under the most common genes and DNA. Recorded for this sample are about 16,000 distinct CDR3 sequences; about 7.6% of them occurred a single time. About 40% of the sample is held by the ten biggest clonotypes. The record originates from a study of T-cell reconstitution after alpha-beta-depleted transplantation in children (dated by TCRdb to about 2016). About the study as a whole: Using TCR repertoire profiling, the study followed T-cell immune reconstitution in a quantitative way in children after TCRalphabeta/CD19-depleted allogeneic hematopoietic cell transplantation.

The time point label on this specimen signifies: day 60 (about 2 months) after transplantation. In light of the paper, this sample's treatment or condition label describes: allogeneic hematopoietic cell transplantation with graft depleted of TCRalphabeta T cells and CD19 B cells. TCRalphabeta/CD19-depleted allogeneic hematopoietic cell grafts were given to the transplant recipients, all of whom were children. As encoded in the germline V gene, CDR1 is KGHSH while CDR2 is LQKENI. Spanning cysteine to phenylalanine, the CDR3 consists of 16 amino acids. This entry keeps only the CDR3 DNA: 48 bases, framed from base 1. V is reduced by 3 bases and J by 4 bases, leaving a spacing of 19 bases between them. Overall results and qualifications from the work: Hyperexpanded clone frequencies declined over subsequent months; after one year, T-cell counts and TCRbeta diversity were mostly attributed to newly produced T cells. The high TCRbeta diversity at day 60 in some patients was ascribed to recipient T cells and intrathymic progenitors that had survived conditioning. Apparently early alphabetaT-cell count recovery about two months after transplant reportedly relied on only several hundred rapidly expanded clones derived from non-depleted graft cells.

The receptor comes from a boy in the first two years of life who had a stem cell transplant for Wiskott-Aldrich syndrome, so the T cells may come from the graft donor. Here the chain combines TRBV18 and TRBJ2-7; TRBD2 is a weak D gene call, 5 bases matching. The sample was PBMCs, mostly from graft donor cells, taken 60 days after TCRalphabeta/CD19-depleted stem cell transplant. CDR3 loop: CASSPLPQARDYEQYF. The bases are TGTGCCAGCTCACCGCTACCGCAAGCGAGGGATTACGAGCAGTACTTC.